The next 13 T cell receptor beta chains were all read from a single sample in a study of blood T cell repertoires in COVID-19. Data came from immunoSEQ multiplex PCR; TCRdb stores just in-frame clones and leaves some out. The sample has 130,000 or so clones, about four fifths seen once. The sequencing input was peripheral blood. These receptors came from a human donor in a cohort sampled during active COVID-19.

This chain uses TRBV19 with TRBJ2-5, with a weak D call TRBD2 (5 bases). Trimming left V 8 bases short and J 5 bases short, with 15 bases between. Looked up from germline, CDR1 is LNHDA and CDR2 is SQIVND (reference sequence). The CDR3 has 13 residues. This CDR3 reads CASRATTGETQYF. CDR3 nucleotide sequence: TGTGCCAGTCGGGCGACCACGGGGGAGACCCAGTACTTC.

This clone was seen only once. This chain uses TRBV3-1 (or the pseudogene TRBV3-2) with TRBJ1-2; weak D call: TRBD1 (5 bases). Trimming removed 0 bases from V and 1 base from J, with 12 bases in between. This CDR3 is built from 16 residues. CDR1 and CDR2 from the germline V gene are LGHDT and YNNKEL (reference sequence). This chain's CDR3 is CASSQEDQGYNYGYTF. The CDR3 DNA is TGTGCCAGCAGCCAAGAAGATCAGGGCTATAACTATGGCTACACCTTC.

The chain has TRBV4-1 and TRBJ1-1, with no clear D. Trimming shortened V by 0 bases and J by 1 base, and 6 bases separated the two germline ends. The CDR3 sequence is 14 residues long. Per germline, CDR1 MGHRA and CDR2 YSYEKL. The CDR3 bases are TGCGCCAGCAGCCAAGATAGTAGGAACACTGAAGCTTTCTTT. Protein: CASSQDSRNTEAFF.

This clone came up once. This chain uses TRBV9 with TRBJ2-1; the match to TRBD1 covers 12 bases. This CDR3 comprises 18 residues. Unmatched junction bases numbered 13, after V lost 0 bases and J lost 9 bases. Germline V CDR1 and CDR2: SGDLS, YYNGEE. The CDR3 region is CASSVAMTPGQGAAEQFF. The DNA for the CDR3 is TGTGCCAGCAGCGTAGCAATGACCCCGGGACAGGGGGCGGCTGAGCAGTTCTTC. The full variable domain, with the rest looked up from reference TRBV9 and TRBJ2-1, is DSGVTQTPKHLITATGQRVTLRCSPRSGDLSVYWYQQSLDQGLQFLIQYYNGEERAKGNILERFSAQQFPDLHSELNLSSLELGDSALYFCASSVAMTPGQGAAEQFFGPGTRLTVL.

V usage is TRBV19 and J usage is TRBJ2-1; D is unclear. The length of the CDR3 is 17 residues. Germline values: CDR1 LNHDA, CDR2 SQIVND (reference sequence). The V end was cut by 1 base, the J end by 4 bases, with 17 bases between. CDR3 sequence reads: CASSIVSSSDFYNEQFF. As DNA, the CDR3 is TGTGCCAGTAGTATAGTTAGCTCCAGTGACTTTTACAATGAGCAGTTCTTC.

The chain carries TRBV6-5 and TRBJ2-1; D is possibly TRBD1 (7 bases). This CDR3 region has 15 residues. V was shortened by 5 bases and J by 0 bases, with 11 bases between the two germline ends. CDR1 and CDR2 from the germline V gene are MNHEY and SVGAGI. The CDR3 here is CASSPQGGSYNEQFF. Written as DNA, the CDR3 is TGTGCCAGCAGTCCCCAGGGGGGCTCCTACAATGAGCAGTTCTTC.

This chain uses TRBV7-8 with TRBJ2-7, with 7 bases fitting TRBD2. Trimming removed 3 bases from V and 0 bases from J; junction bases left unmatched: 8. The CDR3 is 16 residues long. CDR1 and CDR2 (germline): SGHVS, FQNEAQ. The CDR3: CASSFGGGPSSYEQYF. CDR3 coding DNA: TGTGCCAGCAGCTTTGGGGGGGGACCTTCCTCCTACGAGCAGTACTTC. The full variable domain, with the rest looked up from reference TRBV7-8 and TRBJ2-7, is GAGVSQSPRYKVAKRGQDVALRCDPISGHVSLFWYQQALGQGPEFLTYFQNEAQLDKSGLPSDRFFAERPEGSVSTLKIQRTQQEDSAVYLCASSFGGGPSSYEQYFGPGTRLTVT.

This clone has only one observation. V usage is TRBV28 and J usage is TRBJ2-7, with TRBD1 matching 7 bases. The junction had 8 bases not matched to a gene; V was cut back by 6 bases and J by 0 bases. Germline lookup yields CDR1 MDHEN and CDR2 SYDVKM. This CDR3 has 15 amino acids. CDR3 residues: CASRRRDSSSYEQYF. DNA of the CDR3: TGTGCCAGCAGACGCCGGGACAGCAGCTCCTACGAGCAGTACTTC. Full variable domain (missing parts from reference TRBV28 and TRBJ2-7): DVKVTQSSRYLVKRTGEKVFLECVQDMDHENMFWYRQDPGLGLRLIYFSYDVKMKEKGDIPEGYSVSREKKERFSLILESASTNQTSMYLCASRRRDSSSYEQYFGPGTRLTVT.

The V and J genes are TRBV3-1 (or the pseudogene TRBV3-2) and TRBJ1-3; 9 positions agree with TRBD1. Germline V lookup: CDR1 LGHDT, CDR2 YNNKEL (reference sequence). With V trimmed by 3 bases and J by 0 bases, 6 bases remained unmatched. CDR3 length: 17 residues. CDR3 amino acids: CASSHGTGSGSGNTIYF. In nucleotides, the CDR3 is TGTGCCAGCAGCCATGGGACAGGGAGTGGCTCTGGAAACACCATATATTTT.

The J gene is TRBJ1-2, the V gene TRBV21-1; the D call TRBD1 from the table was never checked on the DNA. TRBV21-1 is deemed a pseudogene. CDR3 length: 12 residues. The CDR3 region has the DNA TGTGCCAGCAGCGAAGAGCCGAGACAGCACACCTTC. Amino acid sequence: CASSEEPRQHTF.

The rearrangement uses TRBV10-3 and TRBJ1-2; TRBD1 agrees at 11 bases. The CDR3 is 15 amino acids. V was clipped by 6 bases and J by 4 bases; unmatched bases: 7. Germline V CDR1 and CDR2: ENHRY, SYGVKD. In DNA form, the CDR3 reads TGTGCCATCAGGGACGGACAGGGGGCCCCCTATGGCTACACCTTC. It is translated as CAIRDGQGAPYGYTF.

For the CDR3, the DNA is TGTGCCAGTAGTATAGATCTGTCCGCCAGGGGGAGTCAGCCCCAGCATTTT. Protein sequence: CASSIDLSARGSQPQHF. This chain links TRBV19 with TRBJ1-5; TRBD1 agrees at 7 bases. Germline CDR1 is LNHDA and CDR2 is SQIVND (reference sequence). The CDR3 extends over 17 amino acids. The ends lost 0 bases at V and 6 bases at J; junction bases unmatched: 11.

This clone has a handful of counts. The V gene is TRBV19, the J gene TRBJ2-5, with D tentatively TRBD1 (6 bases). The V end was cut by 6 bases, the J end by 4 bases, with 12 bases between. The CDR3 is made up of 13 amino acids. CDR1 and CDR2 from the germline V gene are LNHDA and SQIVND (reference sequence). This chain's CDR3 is CASRVQGTETQYF. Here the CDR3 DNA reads TGTGCCAGTAGAGTACAGGGCACAGAGACCCAGTACTTC.